This T cell receptor beta chain is from a study of shared clonotypes between healthy human individuals. Study-wide background: Sampling drew on donors who were two women and a few men aged 18 to 49. Donors had three CD4 naive, three CD4 memory, two CD8 naive and one CD8 memory plate apiece.

Naive CD8 cells comprised CD45RO-negative, CCR7-positively selected cells, excluding terminally differentiated effector memory CD45RA+ cells. TCRdb's table, derived via immunoSEQ multiplex PCR, lists solely in-frame clones and lacks some. Of about 2.1 million clones in the sample, approximately 94% are singletons; the top ten hold more than 1.5%. Regarding the study as a whole: Richness estimates generally favored naive over memory subsets. Sorted-subset sequencing was shown by rarefaction to be incomplete despite large depth.

This CDR3 spans 19 amino acids. Trimming left V 0 bases short and J 0 bases short, with 18 bases between. Per germline, CDR1 SGHDN and CDR2 FVKESK. With regard to this clone: Its antigen remains unknown.

The sample taken for sequencing was naive CD8+ T cells from PBMCs. The rearrangement joins TRBV14 to TRBJ2-1, with D possibly matching TRBD2 (6 bases). The TCR was taken from a man younger than 35 in good health. Some clones in this sample may be carry-over from other donors' samples. The CDR3 spells CASSQDLGGPPSSYNEQFF. In DNA form, the CDR3 reads TGTGCCAGCAGCCAAGATCTGGGGGGACCGCCGAGCTCCTACAATGAGCAGTTCTTC.